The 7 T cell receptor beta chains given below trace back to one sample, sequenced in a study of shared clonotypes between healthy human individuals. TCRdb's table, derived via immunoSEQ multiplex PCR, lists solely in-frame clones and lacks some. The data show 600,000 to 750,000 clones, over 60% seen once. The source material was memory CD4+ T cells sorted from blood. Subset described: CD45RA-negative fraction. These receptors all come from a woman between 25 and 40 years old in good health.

CDR3 nucleotide sequence: TGTGCCAGCAGCCGGGTCCTGTGGGATGAGCAGTTCTTC. It encodes CASSRVLWDEQFF. The J gene is TRBJ2-1, the V gene TRBV7-9; D gene unclear. CDR3 length equals 13 residues. Germline CDR1 reads SEHNR; CDR2 reads FQNEAQ (reference sequence). Trimming cost V 5 bases and J 8 bases, with 13 bases left between them.

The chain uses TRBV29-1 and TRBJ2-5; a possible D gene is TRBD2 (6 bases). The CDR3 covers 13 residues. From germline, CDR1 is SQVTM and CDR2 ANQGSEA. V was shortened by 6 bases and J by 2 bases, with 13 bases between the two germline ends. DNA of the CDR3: TGCAGCGTCCGCCCCGGGACTCAAGAGACCCAGTACTTC. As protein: CSVRPGTQETQYF. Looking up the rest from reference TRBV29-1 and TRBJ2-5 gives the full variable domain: SAVISQKPSRDICQRGTSLTIQCQVDSQVTMMFWYRQQPGQSLTLIATANQGSEATYESGFVIDKFPISRPNLTFSTLTVSNMSPEDSSIYLCSVRPGTQETQYFGPGTRLLVL.

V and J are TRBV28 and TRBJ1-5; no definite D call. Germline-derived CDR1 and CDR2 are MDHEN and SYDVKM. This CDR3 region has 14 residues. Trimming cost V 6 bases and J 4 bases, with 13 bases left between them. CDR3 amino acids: CASSLIQINQPQHF. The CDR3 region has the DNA TGTGCCAGCAGCTTGATTCAGATTAATCAGCCCCAGCATTTT.

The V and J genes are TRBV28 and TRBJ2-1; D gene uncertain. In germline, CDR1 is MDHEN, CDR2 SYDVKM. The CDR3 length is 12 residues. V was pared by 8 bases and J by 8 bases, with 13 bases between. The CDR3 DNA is TGTGCCAGCTCCGGCCAGTCGGATGAGCAGTTCTTC. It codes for CASSGQSDEQFF.

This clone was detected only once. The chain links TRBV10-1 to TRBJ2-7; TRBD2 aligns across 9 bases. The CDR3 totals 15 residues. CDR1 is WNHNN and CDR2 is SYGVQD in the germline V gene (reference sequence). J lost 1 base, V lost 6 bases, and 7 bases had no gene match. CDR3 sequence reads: CASSGESGGSYEQYF. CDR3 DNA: TGCGCCAGCAGCGGAGAAAGCGGGGGGTCCTACGAGCAGTACTTC.

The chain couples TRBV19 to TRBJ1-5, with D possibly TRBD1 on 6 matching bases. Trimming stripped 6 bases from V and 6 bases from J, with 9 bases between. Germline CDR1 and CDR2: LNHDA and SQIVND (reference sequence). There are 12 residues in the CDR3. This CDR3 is CASSQGFQPQHF. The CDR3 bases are TGTGCCAGTAGCCAGGGGTTTCAGCCCCAGCATTTT.

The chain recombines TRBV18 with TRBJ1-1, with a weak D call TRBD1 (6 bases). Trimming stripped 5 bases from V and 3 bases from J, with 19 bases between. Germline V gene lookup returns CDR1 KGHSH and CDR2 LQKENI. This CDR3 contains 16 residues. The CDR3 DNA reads TGTGCCAGCTCAGCGAGAAGGGACACCCGAGACACTGAAGCTTTCTTT. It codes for CASSARRDTRDTEAFF.